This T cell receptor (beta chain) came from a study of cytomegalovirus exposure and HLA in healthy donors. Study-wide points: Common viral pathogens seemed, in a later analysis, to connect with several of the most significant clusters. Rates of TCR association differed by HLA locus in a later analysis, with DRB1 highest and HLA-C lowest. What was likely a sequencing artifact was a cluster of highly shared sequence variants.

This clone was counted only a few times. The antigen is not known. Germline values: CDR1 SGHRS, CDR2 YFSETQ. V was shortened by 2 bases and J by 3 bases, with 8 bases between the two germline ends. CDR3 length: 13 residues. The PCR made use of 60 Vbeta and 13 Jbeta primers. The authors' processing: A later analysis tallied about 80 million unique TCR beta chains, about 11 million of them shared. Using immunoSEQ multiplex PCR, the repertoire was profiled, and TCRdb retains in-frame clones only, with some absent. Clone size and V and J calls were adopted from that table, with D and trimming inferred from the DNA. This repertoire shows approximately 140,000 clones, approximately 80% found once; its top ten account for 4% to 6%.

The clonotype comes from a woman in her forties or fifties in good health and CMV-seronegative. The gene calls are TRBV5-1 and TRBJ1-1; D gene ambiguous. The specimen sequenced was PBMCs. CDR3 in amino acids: CASSFGRDTEAFF. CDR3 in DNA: TGCGCCAGCAGCTTTGGGAGGGACACTGAAGCTTTCTTT.